These 28 T cell receptor beta chains originate from one sample sequenced in a study of a mutant IDH1 vaccine in newly diagnosed glioma. Generated by immunoSEQ multiplex PCR, the TCRdb table keeps only in-frame clones and is missing some. The data show tens of thousands of clones, with about four fifths seen just once and roughly 6% held by the top ten. The antigens of these receptors remain unknown. As to time point: week 23, last vaccination. Each vaccine dose was 300 ug of mutant IDH1 20-mer peptide, with topical imiquimod. The material was PBMCs, obtained from a glioma patient whose treatment included an IDH1 peptide vaccine. The receptors derive from a man aged 35 to 55 with glioma.

J is TRBJ2-7 and V is TRBV6-6; D gene uncertain. The CDR3 is 14 residues long. Germline V gene data show CDR1 as MNHNY and CDR2 as SVGAGI (reference sequence). V was pared by 2 bases and J by 4 bases, with 12 bases between. CDR3 nucleotides: TGTGCCAGCAGTTACGATAGGGTTAGATACGAGCAGTACTTC. Translating it yields CASSYDRVRYEQYF.

This clone was detected only once. V usage is TRBV5-4 and J usage is TRBJ2-1, with a tentative D call TRBD2 (5 bases). Trimming removed 4 bases at V and 4 bases at J, with 12 bases between. Germline CDR1 and CDR2: SGHNT and YYREEE (reference sequence). The CDR3 consists of 14 residues. Written as DNA, the CDR3 is TGTGCCAGCAGCCCGCCGGGAAATTACAATGAGCAGTTCTTC. This gives the protein CASSPPGNYNEQFF.

This clone has only one observation. V usage is TRBV7-9 and J usage is TRBJ1-1; D is ambiguous. Germline assignment: CDR1 SEHNR and CDR2 FQNEAQ (reference sequence). The CDR3 is 12 amino acids. Trimming took 2 bases from V and 10 from J, leaving 11 bases between them. The CDR3 sequence is CASSLLALPAFF. The DNA of the CDR3 is TGTGCCAGCAGCTTACTTGCATTACCAGCTTTCTTT.

This clone has a handful of counts. This rearrangement joins TRBV5-6 to TRBJ2-7; D gene unclear. Between the trimmed V and J ends, which lost 4 bases and 2 bases, there was a span of 4 bases. This CDR3 is built from 11 residues. Germline V gene data show CDR1 as SGHDT and CDR2 as YYEEEE. The CDR3 loop reads CASSATYEQYF. The DNA for the CDR3 is TGTGCCAGCAGCGCAACCTACGAGCAGTACTTC. Looking up the rest from reference TRBV5-6 and TRBJ2-7 gives the full variable domain: DAGVTQSPTHLIKTRGQQVTLRCSPKSGHDTVSWYQQALGQGPQFIFQYYEEEERQRGNFPDRFSGHQFPNYSSELNVNALLLGDSALYLCASSATYEQYFGPGTRLTVT.

The CDR3 DNA reads as TGCGCCAGCAGCCCCGTTTGGGGGGGAGGCACAGATACGCAGTATTTT. As protein: CASSPVWGGGTDTQYF. The chain is built from TRBV5-1 and TRBJ2-3, with TRBD2 matching over 7 bases. The trim removed 4 bases at V and 1 base at J, leaving 9 bases unmatched. The CDR3 length is 16 residues. The V gene's germline CDR1 is SGHRS and CDR2 YFSETQ.

The genes are TRBV2 and TRBJ2-5; possible D gene TRBD1, 5 bases. There are 14 residues in the CDR3. Germline values: CDR1 SNHLY, CDR2 FYNNEI. The ends were cut back, 6 bases at V and 0 bases at J, with 11 bases in the middle. CDR3 DNA: TGTGCCAGCAGCAGAGGACAATACCAAGAGACCCAGTACTTC. It yields the protein CASSRGQYQETQYF.

The V and J genes are TRBV5-4 and TRBJ1-2; 7 bases are shared with TRBD1. Trimming removed 2 bases from V and 7 bases from J; junction bases left unmatched: 2. The V gene's germline CDR1 is SGHNT and CDR2 YYREEE (reference sequence). CDR3 length equals 12 residues. In nucleotides, the CDR3 is TGTGCCAGCAGCTTCTACAGGGGTGGCTACACCTTC. This codes for CASSFYRGGYTF.

The J gene is TRBJ1-1, the V gene TRBV18; 9 bases are a match to TRBD1. The J segment lost 5 bases and the V segment lost 2 bases, leaving 6 bases of the junction unmatched. This CDR3 has 15 residues. Per the germline V gene, CDR1 is KGHSH and CDR2 is LQKENI. The CDR3 nucleotides are TGTGCCAGCTCACCAGGGGACAGGGTAGGGACTGAAGCTTTCTTT. It yields the protein CASSPGDRVGTEAFF.

The rearrangement joins TRBV5-6 to TRBJ2-1; 7 bases line up with TRBD1. CDR3 length equals 15 residues. V gave up 1 base and J gave up 6 bases; unmatched junction bases: 7. CDR1 and CDR2 from the germline V gene are SGHDT and YYEEEE. The CDR3 loop is CASSLIGQAPNEQFF. CDR3 bases: TGTGCCAGCAGCTTGATAGGACAGGCCCCCAATGAGCAGTTCTTC.

A remark on this clone: This sample includes further DNA sequences coding for the same CDR3. DNA of the CDR3: TGCGCCAGCAGCCAAGAAAGAACCGGGGAGCTGTTTTTT. Translation: CASSQERTGELFF. The chain employs TRBV4-1 and TRBJ2-2, with D hard to call. The CDR3 consists of 13 residues. Germline V CDR1 and CDR2: MGHRA, YSYEKL. Trimming removed 0 bases from V and 5 bases from J, with 4 bases in between.

In this sample, this clone turned up a few times. The chain links TRBV19 to TRBJ2-1; D might be TRBD1 or TRBD2, each matching 5 bases. CDR3 length equals 15 residues. V lost 9 bases, J lost 1 base, and 16 bases lay in between. CDR1 is LNHDA and CDR2 is SQIVND in the germline V gene (reference sequence). The CDR3 region has the DNA TGTGCCAGACCGAGGGGTAGAGGGTCCTACAATGAGCAGTTCTTC. This sequence encodes CARPRGRGSYNEQFF.

The chain links TRBV7-9 to TRBJ1-4; D is possibly TRBD1 (5 bases). Germline V lookup: CDR1 SEHNR, CDR2 FQNEAQ (reference sequence). V shed 3 bases and J shed 8 bases, with 13 bases lying between them. CDR3 size: 14 residues. The CDR3 is CASSFGSPGEKLFF. The DNA of the CDR3 is TGTGCCAGCAGCTTCGGGTCCCCAGGGGAAAAACTGTTTTTT.

About this clone: Other DNA sequences in this sample translate to the same CDR3. The V gene is TRBV6-1, the J gene TRBJ1-5; no clear D gene. Trimming cost V 0 bases and J 4 bases, with 7 bases left between them. The CDR3 is 14 residues long. Germline values: CDR1 MNHNS, CDR2 SASEGT. CDR3 region: CASSEAGGNQPQHF. The CDR3 DNA reads TGTGCCAGCAGTGAAGCGGGCGGAAATCAGCCCCAGCATTTT.

This rearrangement joins TRBV9 to TRBJ2-5; the match to TRBD2 covers 9 bases. Unmatched junction bases numbered 8, after V lost 0 bases and J lost 5 bases. CDR1 is SGDLS and CDR2 is YYNGEE in the germline V gene. The length of the CDR3 is 16 residues. CDR3 sequence reads: CASSVEGTSPGETQYF. In DNA, the CDR3 is TGTGCCAGCAGCGTAGAGGGGACTAGCCCCGGGGAGACCCAGTACTTC.

The chain is built from TRBV7-9 and TRBJ1-4; D unclear. The germline gives CDR1 SEHNR, CDR2 FQNEAQ (reference sequence). The CDR3 totals 12 residues. V lost 3 bases and J lost 6, with 5 bases in between. CDR3 nucleotides: TGTGCCAGCAGCTTCGGCGATGAAAAACTGTTTTTT. This codes for CASSFGDEKLFF.

The chain links TRBV5-1 to TRBJ1-6, with 9 positions matching TRBD1. After removal of 4 bases from V and 8 bases from J, the junction contained 7 bases not matched to a gene. This CDR3 is 15 amino acids long. Germline V gene sequence: CDR1 SGHRS, CDR2 YFSETQ. Here the CDR3 reads CASSITWTGDSPLHF. DNA of the CDR3: TGCGCCAGCAGCATTACCTGGACAGGGGATTCACCCCTCCACTTT.

The chain links TRBV2 to TRBJ2-3, with 11 bases fitting TRBD2. V trimming: 8 bases; J trimming: 1 base; junction bases outside the gene matches: 5. The CDR3 totals 15 residues. From germline, CDR1 is SNHLY and CDR2 FYNNEI. CDR3 nucleotides: TGTGCCAGCGGACTAGCGGGTACTCGCACAGATACGCAGTATTTT. It specifies CASGLAGTRTDTQYF.

This clone has more than one count but fewer than ten. The chain is built from TRBV30 and TRBJ2-2, with TRBD2 matching over 7 bases. Unmatched junction bases numbered 10, after V lost 4 bases and J lost 5 bases. Germline lookup yields CDR1 GTSNPN and CDR2 SVGIG (reference sequence). CDR3 length: 15 amino acids. For the CDR3, the DNA is TGTGCCTGGACGTTAGGACTAGGGTTGACCGGGGAGCTGTTTTTT. Amino acids: CAWTLGLGLTGELFF. The whole variable domain, filled in from reference TRBV30 and TRBJ2-2, reads SQTIHQWPATLVQPVGSPLSLECTVEGTSNPNLYWYRQAAGRGLQLLFYSVGIGQISSEVPQNLSASRPQDRQFILSSKKLLLSDSGFYLCAWTLGLGLTGELFFGEGSRLTVL.

This chain joins TRBV9 and TRBJ2-1; D gene ambiguous. V dropped 0 bases and J dropped 8 bases, with 15 bases sitting between them. Looked up from germline, CDR1 is SGDLS and CDR2 is YYNGEE. This CDR3 is built from 15 residues. For the CDR3, the DNA is TGTGCCAGCAGCGTAGTTGCGACCCCCCGGGATGAGCAGTTCTTC. Encoded protein: CASSVVATPRDEQFF. Variable domain in full (rest from reference TRBV9 and TRBJ2-1): DSGVTQTPKHLITATGQRVTLRCSPRSGDLSVYWYQQSLDQGLQFLIQYYNGEERAKGNILERFSAQQFPDLHSELNLSSLELGDSALYFCASSVVATPRDEQFFGPGTRLTVL.

V gene TRBV27 combines with J gene TRBJ2-7; TRBD2 agrees at 7 bases. V was pared by 5 bases and J by 0 bases, with 4 bases of the junction left unmatched. Germline V gene data show CDR1 as MNHEY and CDR2 as SMNVEV (reference sequence). This CDR3 spans 14 amino acids. The CDR3 region has the DNA TGTGCCAGCAGTCCCTGGGGGGGCTCCTACGAGCAGTACTTC. Its protein is CASSPWGGSYEQYF.

In its sample, this clone was seen once. The genes are TRBV12-5 and TRBJ1-1; tentatively, D is TRBD1 (6 bases). The length of the CDR3 is 13 residues. Trimming pared 2 bases from V and 6 bases from J, leaving 10 bases between. Germline lookup yields CDR1 LGHNT and CDR2 FRNRAP. The CDR3: CASGLTGRAEAFF. The CDR3 DNA sequence: TGTGCTAGTGGTTTGACAGGGCGAGCTGAAGCTTTCTTT.

V and J are TRBV6-1 and TRBJ1-6; tentative D call: TRBD1 (6 bases). This CDR3 spans 18 amino acids. V lost 2 bases to trimming and J lost 7 bases, with 21 bases between them. Germline CDR1 reads MNHNS; CDR2 reads SASEGT. DNA of the CDR3: TGTGCCAGCAGTGAACAAGTCGGGTGGGGGCGAGGGAATTCACCCCTCCACTTT. Protein product: CASSEQVGWGRGNSPLHF.

The chain recombines TRBV5-4 with TRBJ1-2; no definite D call. The CDR3 runs 15 residues. Germline assignment: CDR1 SGHNT and CDR2 YYREEE (reference sequence). V shed 4 bases and J shed 4 bases, with 17 bases lying between them. CDR3 bases: TGTGCCAGCAGCCCCTCAGCCGGAGCCCCCTATGGCTACACCTTC. It is translated as CASSPSAGAPYGYTF.

The V call is TRBV7-2, the J call TRBJ1-2, with 9 bases that match TRBD1. The CDR3 loop spans 16 amino acids. The germline V gene encodes CDR1 SGHTA and CDR2 FQGNSA. Unmatched junction bases numbered 8, after V lost 5 bases and J lost 1 base. CDR3 amino acids: CASSPRDRAFNYGYTF. The CDR3 nucleotides read TGTGCCAGCAGCCCCCGGGACAGGGCGTTTAACTATGGCTACACCTTC.

The chain combines TRBV29-1 with TRBJ2-5; D gene ambiguous. Judging by the DNA end, TRBJ2-7 fits better; the J call may be wrong. Germline lookup yields CDR1 SQVTM and CDR2 ANQGSEA. The CDR3 consists of 13 residues. The CDR3 sequence is CSVEDRQPYEQYF. The CDR3 region has the DNA TGCAGCGTTGAAGATCGTCAACCCTACGAGCAGTACTTC.

This chain uses TRBV7-2 with TRBJ1-1; 8 nucleotides agree with TRBD1. V lost 5 bases and J lost 6; bases outside the gene matches: 11. Germline values: CDR1 SGHTA, CDR2 FQGNSA. The CDR3 runs to 15 residues. CDR3 bases: TGTGCCAGCAGCCTCTGGACAGGGAAGGTCTCTGAAGCTTTCTTT. It specifies CASSLWTGKVSEAFF.

V usage is TRBV9 and J usage is TRBJ1-1; 10 bases fit TRBD1. The CDR3 sequence is 15 residues long. In germline, CDR1 is SGDLS, CDR2 YYNGEE. The junction had 8 bases not matched to a gene; V was cut back by 4 bases and J by 5 bases. CDR3 sequence reads: CASSPRGTGATEAFF. The CDR3 coding sequence is TGTGCCAGCAGCCCCAGAGGGACAGGGGCGACTGAAGCTTTCTTT.

The chain joins TRBV6-5 to TRBJ1-1, with D possibly being TRBD1 (5 bases). Trimming pared 1 base from V and 4 bases from J, leaving 10 bases between. This CDR3 is 14 amino acids long. Germline values: CDR1 MNHEY, CDR2 SVGAGI. CDR3 region: CASSYFDSSTEAFF. The CDR3 DNA follows: TGTGCCAGCAGTTACTTCGACAGTTCCACTGAAGCTTTCTTT.